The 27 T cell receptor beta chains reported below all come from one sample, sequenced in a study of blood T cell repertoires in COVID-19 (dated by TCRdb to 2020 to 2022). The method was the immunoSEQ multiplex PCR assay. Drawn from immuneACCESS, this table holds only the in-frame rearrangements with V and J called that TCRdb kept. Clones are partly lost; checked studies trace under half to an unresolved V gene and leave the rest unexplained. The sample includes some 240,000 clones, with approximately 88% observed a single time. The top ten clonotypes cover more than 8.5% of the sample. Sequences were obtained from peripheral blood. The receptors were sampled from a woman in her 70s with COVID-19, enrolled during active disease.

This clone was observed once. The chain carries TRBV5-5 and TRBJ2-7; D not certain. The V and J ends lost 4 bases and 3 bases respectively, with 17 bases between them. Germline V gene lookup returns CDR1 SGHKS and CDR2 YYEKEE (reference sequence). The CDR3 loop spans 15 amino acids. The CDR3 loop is CASSRTSLTYYEQYF. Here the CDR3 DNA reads TGTGCCAGCAGCCGCACCTCCTTAACCTACTACGAGCAGTACTTC.

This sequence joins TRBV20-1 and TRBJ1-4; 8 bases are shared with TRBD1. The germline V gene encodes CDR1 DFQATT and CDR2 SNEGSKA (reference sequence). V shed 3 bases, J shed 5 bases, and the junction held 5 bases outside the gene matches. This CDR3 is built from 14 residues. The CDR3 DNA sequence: TGCAGTGCTAGTTTTACAGGGGGGAATGAAAAACTGTTTTTT. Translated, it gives CSASFTGGNEKLFF.

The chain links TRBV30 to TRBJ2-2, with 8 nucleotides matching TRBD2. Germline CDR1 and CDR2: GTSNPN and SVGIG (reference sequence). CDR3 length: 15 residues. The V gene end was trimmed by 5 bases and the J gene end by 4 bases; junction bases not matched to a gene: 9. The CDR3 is CAWGRGTSFTGELFF. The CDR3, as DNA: TGTGCCTGGGGGCGAGGGACTAGTTTCACCGGGGAGCTGTTTTTT.

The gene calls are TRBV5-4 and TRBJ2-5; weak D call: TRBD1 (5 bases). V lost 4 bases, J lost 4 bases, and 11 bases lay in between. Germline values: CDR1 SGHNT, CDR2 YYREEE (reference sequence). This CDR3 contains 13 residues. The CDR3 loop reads CASSLDRLETQYF. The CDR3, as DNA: TGTGCCAGCAGCCTAGACAGATTAGAGACCCAGTACTTC. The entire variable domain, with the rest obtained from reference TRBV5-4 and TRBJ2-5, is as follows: ETGVTQSPTHLIKTRGQQVTLRCSSQSGHNTVSWYQQALGQGPQFIFQYYREEENGRGNFPPRFSGLQFPNYSSELNVNALELDDSALYLCASSLDRLETQYFGPGTRLLVL.

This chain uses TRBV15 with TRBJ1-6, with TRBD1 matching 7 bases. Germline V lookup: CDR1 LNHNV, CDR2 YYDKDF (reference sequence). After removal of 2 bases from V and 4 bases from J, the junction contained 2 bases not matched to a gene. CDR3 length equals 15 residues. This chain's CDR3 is CATSRKTGYNSPLHF. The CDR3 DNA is TGTGCCACCAGCAGAAAGACAGGGTATAATTCACCCCTCCACTTT.

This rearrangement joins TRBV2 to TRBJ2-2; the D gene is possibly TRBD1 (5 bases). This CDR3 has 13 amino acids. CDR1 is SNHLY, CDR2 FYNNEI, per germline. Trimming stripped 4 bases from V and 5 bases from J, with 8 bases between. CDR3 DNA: TGTGCCAGCAGTGTTCAGGGAACCGGGGAGCTGTTTTTT. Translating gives CASSVQGTGELFF.

In DNA, the CDR3 is TGTGCCAGCAGTCGAGAGTATGGCTACACCTTC. Protein sequence: CASSREYGYTF. V is TRBV6-6 and J is TRBJ1-2; no reliable D call. The germline V and J ends were trimmed by 5 bases and 5 bases, with 6 bases remaining between them. The CDR3 has 11 amino acids. In germline, CDR1 is MNHNY, CDR2 SVGAGI (reference sequence).

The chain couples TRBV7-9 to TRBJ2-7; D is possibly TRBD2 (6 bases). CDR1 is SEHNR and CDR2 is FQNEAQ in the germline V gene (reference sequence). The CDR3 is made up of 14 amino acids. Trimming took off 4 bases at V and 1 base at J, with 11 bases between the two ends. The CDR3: CASSWGLLSYEQYF. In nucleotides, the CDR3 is TGTGCCAGCAGCTGGGGACTTTTATCCTACGAGCAGTACTTC.

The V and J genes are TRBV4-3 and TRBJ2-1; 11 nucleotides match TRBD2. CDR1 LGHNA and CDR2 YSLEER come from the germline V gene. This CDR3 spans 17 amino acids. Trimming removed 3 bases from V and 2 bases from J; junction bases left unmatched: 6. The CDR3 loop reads CASSQRLAGRAYNEQFF. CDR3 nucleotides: TGCGCCAGCAGCCAGAGACTAGCGGGACGGGCCTACAATGAGCAGTTCTTC.

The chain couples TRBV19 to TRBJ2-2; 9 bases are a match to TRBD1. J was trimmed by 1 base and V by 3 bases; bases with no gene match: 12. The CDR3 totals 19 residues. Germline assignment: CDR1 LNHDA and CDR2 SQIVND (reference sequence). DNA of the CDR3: TGTGCCAGTAGTATTCTGGGACAGGGCCCGCTCCGGAACACCGGGGAGCTGTTTTTT. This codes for CASSILGQGPLRNTGELFF.

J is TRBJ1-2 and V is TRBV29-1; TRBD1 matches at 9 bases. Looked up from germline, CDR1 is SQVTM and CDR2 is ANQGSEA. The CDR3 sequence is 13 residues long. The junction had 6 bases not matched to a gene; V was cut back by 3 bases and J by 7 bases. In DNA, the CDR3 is TGCAGCGTTGAGGAACAGGGGGCCTCTGGCTACACCTTC. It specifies CSVEEQGASGYTF.

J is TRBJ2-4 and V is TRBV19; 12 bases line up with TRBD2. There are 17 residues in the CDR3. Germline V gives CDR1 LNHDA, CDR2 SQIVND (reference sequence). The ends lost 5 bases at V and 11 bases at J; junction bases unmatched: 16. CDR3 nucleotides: TGTGCCAGTAGTCCTCCGACTAGCGGGAGATCGGGTAGGGTTCAGTACTTC. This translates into CASSPPTSGRSGRVQYF.

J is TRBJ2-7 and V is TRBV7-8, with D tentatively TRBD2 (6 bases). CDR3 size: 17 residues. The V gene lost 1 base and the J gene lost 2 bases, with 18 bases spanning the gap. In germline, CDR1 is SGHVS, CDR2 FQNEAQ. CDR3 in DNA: TGTGCCAGCAGCTTAGAGTACTCGGGAGTTAGGACCTACGAGCAGTACTTC. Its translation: CASSLEYSGVRTYEQYF.

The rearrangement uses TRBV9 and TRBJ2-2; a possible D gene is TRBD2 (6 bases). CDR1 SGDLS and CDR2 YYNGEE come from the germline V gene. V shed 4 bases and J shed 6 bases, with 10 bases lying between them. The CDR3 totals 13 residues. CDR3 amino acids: CASSFGTPGELFF. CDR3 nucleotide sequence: TGTGCCAGCAGCTTCGGGACTCCCGGGGAGCTGTTTTTT.

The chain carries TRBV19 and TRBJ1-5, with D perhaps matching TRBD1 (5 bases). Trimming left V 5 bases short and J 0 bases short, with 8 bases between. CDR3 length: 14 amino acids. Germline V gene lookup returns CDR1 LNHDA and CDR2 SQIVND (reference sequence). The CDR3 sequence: CASSRQSSNQPQHF. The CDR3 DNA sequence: TGTGCCAGTAGTCGACAGAGTAGCAATCAGCCCCAGCATTTT.

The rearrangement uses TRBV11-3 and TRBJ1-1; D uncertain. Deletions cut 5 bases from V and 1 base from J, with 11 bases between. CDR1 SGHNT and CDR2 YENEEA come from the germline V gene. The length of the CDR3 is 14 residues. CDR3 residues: CASSQGGPNTEAFF. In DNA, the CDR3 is TGTGCCAGCAGCCAAGGAGGGCCGAACACTGAAGCTTTCTTT.

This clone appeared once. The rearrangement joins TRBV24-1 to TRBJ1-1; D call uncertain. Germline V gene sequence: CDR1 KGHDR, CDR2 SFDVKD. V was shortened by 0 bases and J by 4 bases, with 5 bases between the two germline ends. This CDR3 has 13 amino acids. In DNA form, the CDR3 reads TGTGCCACCAGTGATTTGTACGGCACTGAAGCTTTCTTT. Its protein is CATSDLYGTEAFF.

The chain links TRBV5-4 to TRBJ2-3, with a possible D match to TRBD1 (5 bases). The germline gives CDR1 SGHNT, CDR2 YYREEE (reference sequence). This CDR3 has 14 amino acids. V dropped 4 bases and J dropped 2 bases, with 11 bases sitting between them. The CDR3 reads CASSMIQDTDTQYF. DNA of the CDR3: TGTGCCAGCAGCATGATACAGGACACAGATACGCAGTATTTT.

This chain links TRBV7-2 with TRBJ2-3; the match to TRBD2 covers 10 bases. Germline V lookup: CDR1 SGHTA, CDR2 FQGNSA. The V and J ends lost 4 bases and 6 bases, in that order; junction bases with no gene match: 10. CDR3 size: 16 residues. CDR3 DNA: TGTGCCAGCAGCTCTCAAGCGGGAGGGAGGAGGGATACGCAGTATTTT. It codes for CASSSQAGGRRDTQYF.

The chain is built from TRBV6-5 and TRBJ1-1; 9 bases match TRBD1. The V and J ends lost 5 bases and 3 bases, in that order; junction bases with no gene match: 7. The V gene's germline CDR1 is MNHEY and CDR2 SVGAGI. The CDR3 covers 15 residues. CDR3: CASSPRTGADTEAFF. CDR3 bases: TGTGCCAGCAGTCCACGGACAGGGGCGGACACTGAAGCTTTCTTT.

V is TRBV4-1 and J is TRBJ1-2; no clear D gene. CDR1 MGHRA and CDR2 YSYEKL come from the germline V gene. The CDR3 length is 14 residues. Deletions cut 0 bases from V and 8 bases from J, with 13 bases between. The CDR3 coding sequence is TGCGCCAGCAGCCAAGATCAAAGGGAGCCGGGCTACACCTTC. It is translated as CASSQDQREPGYTF.

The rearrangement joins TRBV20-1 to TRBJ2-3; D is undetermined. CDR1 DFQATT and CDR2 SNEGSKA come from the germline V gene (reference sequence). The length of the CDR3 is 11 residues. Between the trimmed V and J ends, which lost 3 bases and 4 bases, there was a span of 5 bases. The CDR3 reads CSARRADTQYF. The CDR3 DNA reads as TGCAGTGCTAGGCGTGCAGATACGCAGTATTTT.

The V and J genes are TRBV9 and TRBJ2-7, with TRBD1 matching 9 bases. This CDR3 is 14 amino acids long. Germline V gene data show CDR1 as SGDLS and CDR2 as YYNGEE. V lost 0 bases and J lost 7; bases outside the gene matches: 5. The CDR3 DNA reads TGTGCCAGCAGCGTAGGGACAGGGGTTGGAGAGCAGTACTTC. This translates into CASSVGTGVGEQYF.

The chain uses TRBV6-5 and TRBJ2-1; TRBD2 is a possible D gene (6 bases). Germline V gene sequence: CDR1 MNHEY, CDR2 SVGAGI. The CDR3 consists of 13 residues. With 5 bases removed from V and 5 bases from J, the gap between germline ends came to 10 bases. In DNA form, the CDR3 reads TGTGCCAGCAGTACGGGACTTCACAATGAGCAGTTCTTC. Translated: CASSTGLHNEQFF.

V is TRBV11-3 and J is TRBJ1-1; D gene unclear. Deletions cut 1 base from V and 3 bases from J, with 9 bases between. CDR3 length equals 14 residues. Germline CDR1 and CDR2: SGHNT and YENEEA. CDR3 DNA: TGTGCCAGCAGCTTAGGCGGGAGCGACACTGAAGCTTTCTTT. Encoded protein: CASSLGGSDTEAFF.

For the CDR3, the DNA is TGTGCCAGCAGCTTAGAAACTAGTCGGAGCAATGAGCAGTTCTTC. Translating gives CASSLETSRSNEQFF. This chain uses TRBV11-2 with TRBJ2-1; possible D gene TRBD2, 5 bases. The germline V and J ends were trimmed by 0 bases and 6 bases, with 12 bases remaining between them. Germline CDR1 reads SGHAT; CDR2 reads FQNNGV. The CDR3 is made up of 15 amino acids.

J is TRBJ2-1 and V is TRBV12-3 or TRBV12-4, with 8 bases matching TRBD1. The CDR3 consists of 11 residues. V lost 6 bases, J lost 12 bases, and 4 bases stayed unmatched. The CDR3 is CASRPDRGQFF. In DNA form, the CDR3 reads TGTGCCAGCAGACCAGACAGGGGGCAGTTCTTC.